Only one count was recorded for the clone carrying this T cell receptor (beta chain). The antigen remains undetermined. Profiling relied on immunoSEQ multiplex PCR, and the TCRdb table lists in-frame clones only, not all of them. In the table there are about 75,000 clones, about 87% of which are singletons. The source of the sample is a study of T cell responses to AZD1222 COVID-19 vaccine. Germline V gene sequence: CDR1 MGHDK, CDR2 SYGVNS. Trimming removed 6 bases at V and 5 bases at J, with 16 bases between. This CDR3 has 14 residues. Study findings and constraints: Spike-specific TCR breadth and depth were elevated following two AZD1222 doses.

The origin of this receptor is an adult who received the MenACWY meningococcal vaccine as a control. V usage is TRBV25-1 and J usage is TRBJ1-1; D call uncertain. This specimen was peripheral blood, taken 28 days after the second dose of the MenACWY control vaccine. The CDR3 loop is CASRVGGIGTEAFF. Written as DNA, the CDR3 is TGTGCCAGCAGGGTGGGAGGGATAGGAACTGAAGCTTTCTTT.